This T cell receptor beta chain was documented in a study of radiation and T cells in renal cell carcinoma. Looking at the study overall: Nephrectomy followed 15 Gy stereotactic body radiation by 4 weeks.

The time point denotes: baseline pretreatment blood. The sample's treatment: 15 Gy SBRT to primary tumor, nephrectomy 4 weeks later. Radiation-treated patients gave blood at baseline, week 2 and week 4. Clear cell pathology was present in this patient's renal cell carcinoma. Study-wide results and limits: From baseline, blood top tumor clonotypes peaked at 2 weeks post-radiation.

On this clone: Its specificity is unknown.

The CDR3 spans 15 residues. The germline V gene encodes CDR1 MNHEY and CDR2 SVGAGI. The V and J ends lost 4 bases and 7 bases, in that order; junction bases with no gene match: 5. Sequencing used immunoSEQ multiplex PCR; TCRdb keeps in-frame clones, though not all of them. The profile covers around 94,000 clones, with less than 90% appearing a single time and approximately 8% taken by the ten largest. The sequence derives from a man in his fifties with renal cell carcinoma. The chain employs TRBV6-5 and TRBJ1-6; 9 nucleotides align to TRBD1. The sample was blood, taken from a patient whose treatment included radiotherapy and nephrectomy. The CDR3 sequence: CASSFTGTGNSPLHF. Written as DNA, the CDR3 is TGTGCCAGCAGTTTTACCGGGACAGGGAATTCACCCCTCCACTTT.